The 31 T cell receptor beta chains listed next were all sequenced from one sample in a study of cytomegalovirus exposure and HLA in healthy donors. Vbeta (60) and Jbeta (13) primers were used in the PCR. The assay was immunoSEQ multiplex PCR, and TCRdb's table has in-frame clones only and misses some. The sample shows tens of thousands of clones, 72% of them seen only once. The sequencing sample was made of PBMCs. The receptors come from a woman aged 45-59 years in good health and CMV-seropositive.

This clone was observed once. The genes are TRBV29-1 and TRBJ2-1; TRBD1 agrees at 7 bases. CDR3 length equals 14 residues. Germline V gene data show CDR1 as SQVTM and CDR2 as ANQGSEA. V was clipped by 5 bases and J by 8 bases; unmatched bases: 12. CDR3 residues: CSVLDRDGVYEQFF. The DNA for the CDR3 is TGCAGCGTTTTAGACAGGGACGGGGTTTATGAGCAGTTCTTC.

The CDR3 DNA reads TGTGCCAGCAGCTTAGAGGCCAGGGGGCTCTATGGCTACACCTTC. As protein: CASSLEARGLYGYTF. V and J are TRBV7-8 and TRBJ1-2, with 8 positions matching TRBD1. There are 15 residues in the CDR3. Germline-derived CDR1 and CDR2 are SGHVS and FQNEAQ. The V gene end was trimmed by 1 base and the J gene end by 4 bases; junction bases not matched to a gene: 5.

The chain is built from TRBV28 and TRBJ1-2, with 9 bases identical to TRBD1. V was clipped by 6 bases and J by 5 bases; unmatched bases: 4. The CDR3 spans 13 residues. Germline V gene lookup returns CDR1 MDHEN and CDR2 SYDVKM. The CDR3 DNA reads as TGTGCCAGCAGGCTGGGACAGGGATATGGCTACACCTTC. It codes for CASRLGQGYGYTF.

The V and J genes are TRBV9 and TRBJ2-1, with a tentative D call TRBD1 (6 bases). The CDR3 length is 13 residues. V shed 3 bases and J shed 9 bases, with 13 bases lying between them. Germline-derived CDR1 and CDR2 are SGDLS and YYNGEE. CDR3 loop: CASSAGQFTEQFF. CDR3 in DNA: TGTGCCAGCAGCGCTGGACAGTTTACTGAGCAGTTCTTC.

V usage is TRBV5-6 and J usage is TRBJ2-5; D is ambiguous. The DNA end is a closer match to TRBJ2-7, so the J assignment may be wrong. The CDR3 is 13 amino acids. The germline V gene has CDR1 SGHDT and CDR2 YYEEEE. CDR3 DNA sequence: TGTGCCAGCAGCCCTTCGAGCTCCTACGAGCAGTACTTC. Its translation: CASSPSSSYEQYF.

The rearrangement joins TRBV27 to TRBJ1-5, with a possible D match to TRBD1 (6 bases). The CDR3 sequence is 13 residues long. With 5 bases removed from V and 2 bases from J, the gap between germline ends came to 7 bases. CDR1 is MNHEY, CDR2 SMNVEV, per germline (reference sequence). CDR3 amino acids: CASSRQGNQPQHF. CDR3 nucleotide sequence: TGTGCCAGCAGTCGACAGGGCAATCAGCCCCAGCATTTT.

A few counts support this clone. The genes are TRBV10-3 and TRBJ2-7, with TRBD2 matching over 10 bases. With V trimmed by 6 bases and J by 3 bases, 5 bases remained unmatched. Germline loops: CDR1 ENHRY, CDR2 SYGVKD. The CDR3 spans 14 residues. CDR3 sequence (DNA): TGTGCCATCAGCAATCTAGCGGGAGTCTACGAGCAGTACTTC. The encoded protein is CAISNLAGVYEQYF.

V usage is TRBV4-3 and J usage is TRBJ2-7, with 7 bases matching TRBD1. The length of the CDR3 is 14 residues. V was pared by 0 bases and J by 3 bases, with 2 bases of the junction left unmatched. Per the germline V gene, CDR1 is LGHNA and CDR2 is YSLEER. The CDR3 loop is CASSQDWDSYEQYF. For the CDR3, the DNA is TGCGCCAGCAGCCAAGATTGGGACAGCTACGAGCAGTACTTC.

This clone was counted only a few times. This chain connects TRBV5-8 to TRBJ2-1, with 10 bases lining up with TRBD2. Per germline, CDR1 SGHTS and CDR2 YDEGEE. The CDR3 is made up of 17 amino acids. V was pared by 2 bases and J by 9 bases, with 14 bases of the junction left unmatched. As DNA, the CDR3 is TGTGCCAGCAGCTTTCGGAAGCGGGAGGGCCAATCTAGTGAGCAGTTCTTC. Translated, it gives CASSFRKREGQSSEQFF.

The sample holds a few counts of this clone. The CDR3 is CASQREDRLGDTQYF. CDR3 nucleotide sequence: TGTGCCAGCCAGAGGGAGGATCGCTTGGGAGATACGCAGTATTTT. The chain employs TRBV6-1 and TRBJ2-3, with D perhaps TRBD2 (6 bases). The V end lost 8 bases, the J end lost 5 bases, and 20 bases lay between the germline ends. Germline V gene data show CDR1 as MNHNS and CDR2 as SASEGT. There are 15 residues in the CDR3.

This chain uses TRBV7-2 with TRBJ1-5; D is unclear. The CDR3 is 14 residues long. Germline CDR1 reads SGHTA; CDR2 reads FQGNSA. Trimming stripped 5 bases from V and 2 bases from J, with 10 bases between. CDR3 sequence (DNA): TGTGCCAGCAGCCCACGTCCGGGCAATCAGCCCCAGCATTTT. It specifies CASSPRPGNQPQHF.

CDR3 DNA sequence: TGTGCCAGCAGGAAGGTCAGGGTTATCCCCTACGAGCAGTACTTC. Its protein product is CASRKVRVIPYEQYF. This rearrangement joins TRBV28 to TRBJ2-7; tentatively, D is TRBD1 (5 bases). V was pared by 6 bases and J by 2 bases, with 17 bases between. The CDR3 sequence is 15 residues long. The V gene's germline CDR1 is MDHEN and CDR2 SYDVKM. The full variable domain, rest sourced from reference TRBV28 and TRBJ2-7, is DVKVTQSSRYLVKRTGEKVFLECVQDMDHENMFWYRQDPGLGLRLIYFSYDVKMKEKGDIPEGYSVSREKKERFSLILESASTNQTSMYLCASRKVRVIPYEQYFGPGTRLTVT.

The chain joins TRBV7-3 to TRBJ1-6, with TRBD1 matching 7 bases. The V gene end was trimmed by 5 bases and the J gene end by 7 bases; junction bases not matched to a gene: 5. Per the germline V gene, CDR1 is SGHTA and CDR2 is FQGTGA. This CDR3 has 14 amino acids. Here the CDR3 DNA reads TGTGCCAGCAGCCAGGGGGGAAGGAATTCACCCCTCCACTTT. This encodes CASSQGGRNSPLHF.

The chain has TRBV15 and TRBJ2-7; 8 nucleotides match TRBD2. The CDR3 has 15 amino acids. V was clipped by 0 bases and J by 3 bases; unmatched bases: 4. Germline V gives CDR1 LNHNV, CDR2 YYDKDF (reference sequence). Here the CDR3 DNA reads TGTGCCACCAGCAGAGACCTAGCGGGCGGCTACGAGCAGTACTTC. This gives the protein CATSRDLAGGYEQYF.

J is TRBJ1-2 and V is TRBV19; D remains ambiguous. This CDR3 contains 15 residues. Germline V gives CDR1 LNHDA, CDR2 SQIVND (reference sequence). Trimming shortened V by 3 bases and J by 1 base, and 12 bases separated the two germline ends. CDR3 DNA sequence: TGTGCCAGTAGTATTGGCCCTCTGCTTAACTATGGCTACACCTTC. Translating it yields CASSIGPLLNYGYTF.

This clone was counted only a few times. The chain recombines TRBV2 with TRBJ1-3, with D hard to call. The V end lost 7 bases, the J end lost 4 bases, and 11 bases lay between the germline ends. This CDR3 region has 13 residues. Germline CDR1 and CDR2: SNHLY and FYNNEI. CDR3: CASNPNSGNTIYF. The CDR3 DNA sequence: TGTGCCAGCAACCCAAACAGCGGAAACACCATATATTTT.

The chain carries TRBV4-3 and TRBJ2-2, with 9 positions matching TRBD2. The CDR3 length is 19 residues. J was trimmed by 3 bases and V by 0 bases; bases with no gene match: 11. The germline V gene encodes CDR1 LGHNA and CDR2 YSLEER. Here the CDR3 reads CASSQEVTAGLAYTGELFF. In nucleotides, the CDR3 is TGCGCCAGCAGCCAAGAGGTAACGGCTGGACTAGCGTACACCGGGGAGCTGTTTTTT.

The V gene is TRBV28, the J gene TRBJ2-5, with TRBD2 matching over 11 bases. Germline CDR1 MDHEN, CDR2 SYDVKM. The CDR3 contains 16 residues. The trim removed 2 bases at V and 4 bases at J, leaving 6 bases unmatched. CDR3 loop: CASSLGVLAGGETQYF. The CDR3 DNA reads as TGTGCCAGCAGTTTAGGGGTCCTAGCGGGAGGAGAGACCCAGTACTTC.

The V call is TRBV7-7, the J call TRBJ1-3; TRBD1 is a possible D gene (5 bases). The length of the CDR3 is 15 residues. V shed 5 bases and J shed 4 bases, with 15 bases lying between them. From germline, CDR1 is SSHAT and CDR2 FNYEAQ (reference sequence). CDR3 nucleotide sequence: TGTGCCAGCAGCCCCGATAGTGGGGCGGGAAACACCATATATTTT. Protein: CASSPDSGAGNTIYF.

V gene TRBV6-6 combines with J gene TRBJ2-7; perhaps TRBD1 as D (5 bases). CDR3 length: 13 amino acids. V lost 2 bases and J lost 6, with 11 bases in between. Per the germline V gene, CDR1 is MNHNY and CDR2 is SVGAGI (reference sequence). CDR3: CASSYTGLSEQYF. The CDR3 DNA sequence: TGTGCCAGCAGTTACACAGGCCTGAGCGAGCAGTACTTC.

The sample holds a few counts of this clone. The chain's CDR3 is CASSPAGIAEAFF. CDR3 coding DNA: TGTGCCAGCTCACCTGCGGGGATTGCTGAAGCTTTCTTT. This chain uses TRBV18 with TRBJ1-1; unclear D gene. There are 13 residues in the CDR3. The germline V gene encodes CDR1 KGHSH and CDR2 LQKENI. Trimming cost V 3 bases and J 6 bases, with 11 bases left between them.

There are a few counts of this clone. The CDR3 region has the DNA TGTGCCAGCAGCGTAGGGCAGGGAGGCGAGACCCAGTACTTC. It encodes CASSVGQGGETQYF. J is TRBJ2-5 and V is TRBV9; D is perhaps TRBD2 (6 bases). Deletions cut 0 bases from V and 5 bases from J, with 11 bases between. This CDR3 comprises 14 residues. Germline V gene sequence: CDR1 SGDLS, CDR2 YYNGEE.

J is TRBJ2-3 and V is TRBV7-9; 8 nucleotides line up with TRBD2. CDR3 size: 15 residues. Germline V CDR1 and CDR2: SEHNR, FQNEAQ (reference sequence). V trimming: 6 bases; J trimming: 1 base; junction bases outside the gene matches: 6. The CDR3 nucleotides read TGTGCCAGCAGTCGGGAGGGCTACGGCACAGATACGCAGTATTTT. It encodes CASSREGYGTDTQYF.

This clone was detected a few times. The chain combines TRBV9 with TRBJ1-6; 10 bases are a match to TRBD1. With V trimmed by 3 bases and J by 7 bases, 16 bases remained unmatched. Germline CDR1 and CDR2: SGDLS and YYNGEE. This CDR3 contains 19 residues. The CDR3 coding sequence is TGTGCCAGCAGCGCGTACGGGAGACAGGGGGCGTGGGGGAATTCACCCCTCCACTTT. This translates into CASSAYGRQGAWGNSPLHF.

The chain employs TRBV7-2 and TRBJ2-2, with 7 bases identical to TRBD2. The CDR3 has 15 amino acids. CDR1 is SGHTA, CDR2 FQGNSA, per germline. The J segment lost 5 bases and the V segment lost 3 bases, leaving 6 bases of the junction unmatched. The CDR3, as DNA: TGTGCCAGCAGCTTTTCGGGCGGGAGAACCGGGGAGCTGTTTTTT. Translated, it gives CASSFSGGRTGELFF. The full variable domain, with the rest looked up from reference TRBV7-2 and TRBJ2-2, is GAGVSQSPSNKVTEKGKDVELRCDPISGHTALYWYRQSLGQGLEFLIYFQGNSAPDKSGLPSDRFSAERTGGSVSTLTIQRTQQEDSAVYLCASSFSGGRTGELFFGEGSRLTVL.

The chain carries TRBV7-9 and TRBJ2-1; D might be TRBD2 (6 bases). This CDR3 is 16 amino acids long. Germline V lookup: CDR1 SEHNR, CDR2 FQNEAQ (reference sequence). Trimming shortened V by 3 bases and J by 0 bases, and 12 bases separated the two germline ends. The CDR3 bases are TGTGCCAGCAGCTTTCAACTAGCCCCCTCCTACAATGAGCAGTTCTTC. This sequence encodes CASSFQLAPSYNEQFF.

This chain connects TRBV2 to TRBJ1-1; 8 nucleotides agree with TRBD1. Germline values: CDR1 SNHLY, CDR2 FYNNEI. This CDR3 region has 13 residues. V was clipped by 7 bases and J by 5 bases; unmatched bases: 6. The CDR3 DNA sequence: TGTGCCAGCAACAACAGGGGGAATACTGAAGCTTTCTTT. It translates to CASNNRGNTEAFF.

The chain links TRBV14 to TRBJ1-1, with 10 bases matching TRBD1. The V gene's germline CDR1 is SGHDN and CDR2 FVKESK. CDR3 length equals 17 residues. The J segment lost 4 bases and the V segment lost 1 base, leaving 9 bases of the junction unmatched. CDR3 nucleotide sequence: TGTGCCAGCAGCCAAGGGACAGGGGGGTCCTGGGGCACTGAAGCTTTCTTT. It yields the protein CASSQGTGGSWGTEAFF.

The chain is built from TRBV28 and TRBJ1-3, with D perhaps TRBD1 (5 bases). CDR3 length: 13 amino acids. From germline, CDR1 is MDHEN and CDR2 SYDVKM. V dropped 8 bases and J dropped 0 bases, with 8 bases sitting between them. CDR3 protein: CASEGDSGNTIYF. DNA for the CDR3: TGTGCCAGCGAAGGGGACTCTGGAAACACCATATATTTT.

The chain combines TRBV6-1 with TRBJ1-5, with D tentatively TRBD1 (6 bases). Deletions cut 6 bases from V and 0 bases from J, with 12 bases between. The CDR3 is made up of 15 amino acids. Germline V gene lookup returns CDR1 MNHNS and CDR2 SASEGT. In nucleotides, the CDR3 is TGTGCCAGCAGGGTAGGGGGTCCTAGCAATCAGCCCCAGCATTTT. Translated, it gives CASRVGGPSNQPQHF.

This sequence joins TRBV4-1 and TRBJ1-5; D is undetermined. The CDR3 runs 15 residues. Between the trimmed V and J ends, which lost 0 bases and 3 bases, there was a span of 9 bases. Looked up from germline, CDR1 is MGHRA and CDR2 is YSYEKL. CDR3 residues: CASSQERQFNQPQHF. The CDR3 nucleotides are TGCGCCAGCAGCCAAGAGAGGCAGTTCAATCAGCCCCAGCATTTT.